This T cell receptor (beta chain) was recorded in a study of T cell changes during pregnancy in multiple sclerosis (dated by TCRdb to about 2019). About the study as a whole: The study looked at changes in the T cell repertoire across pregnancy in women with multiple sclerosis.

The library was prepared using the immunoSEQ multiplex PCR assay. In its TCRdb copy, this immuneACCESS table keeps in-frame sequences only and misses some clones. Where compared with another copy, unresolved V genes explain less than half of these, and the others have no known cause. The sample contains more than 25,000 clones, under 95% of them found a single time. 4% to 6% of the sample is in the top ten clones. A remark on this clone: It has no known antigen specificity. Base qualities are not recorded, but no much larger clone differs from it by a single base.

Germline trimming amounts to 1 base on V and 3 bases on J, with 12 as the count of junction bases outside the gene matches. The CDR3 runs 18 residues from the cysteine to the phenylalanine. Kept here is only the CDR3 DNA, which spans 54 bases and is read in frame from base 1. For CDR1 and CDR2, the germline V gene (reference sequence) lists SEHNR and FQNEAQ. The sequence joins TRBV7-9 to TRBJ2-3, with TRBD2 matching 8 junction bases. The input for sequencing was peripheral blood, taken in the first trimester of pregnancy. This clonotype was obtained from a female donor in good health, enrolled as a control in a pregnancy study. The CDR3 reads CASSLGAQSGSYTDTQYF. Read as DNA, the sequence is TGTGCCAGCAGCTTAGGGGCCCAAAGCGGGAGTTATACAGATACGCAGTATTTT. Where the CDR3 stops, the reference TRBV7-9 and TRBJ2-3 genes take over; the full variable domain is DTGVSQNPRHKITKRGQNVTFRCDPISEHNRLYWYRQTLGQGPEFLTYFQNEAQLEKSRLLSDRFSAERPKGSFSTLEIQRTEQGDSAMYLCASSLGAQSGSYTDTQYFGPGTRLTVL.